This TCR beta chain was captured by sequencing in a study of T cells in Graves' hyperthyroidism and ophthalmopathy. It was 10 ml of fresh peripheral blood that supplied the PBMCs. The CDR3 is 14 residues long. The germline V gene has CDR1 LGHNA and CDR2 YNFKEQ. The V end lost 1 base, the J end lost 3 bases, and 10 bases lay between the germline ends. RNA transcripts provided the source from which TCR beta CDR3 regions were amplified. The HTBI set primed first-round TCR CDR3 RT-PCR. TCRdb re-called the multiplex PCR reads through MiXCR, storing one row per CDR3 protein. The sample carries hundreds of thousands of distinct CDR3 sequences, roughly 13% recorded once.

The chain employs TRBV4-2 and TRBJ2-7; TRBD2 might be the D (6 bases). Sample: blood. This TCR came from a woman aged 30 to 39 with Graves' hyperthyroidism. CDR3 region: CASSQVPGDYEQYF. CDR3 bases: TGTGCCAGCAGCCAAGTTCCGGGGGACTACGAGCAGTACTTC.